This T cell receptor beta chain was obtained from a study of CD8 T cells in Susac syndrome. This CDR3 has 12 residues. Trimming took 1 base from V and 4 from J, leaving 4 bases between them. Germline loops: CDR1 MNHEY, CDR2 SVGAGI. RNA totalling roughly 0.45 to 1 ug underwent reverse transcription with random hexamers. TCRdb reprocessed the immunoSEQ multiplex PCR reads via MiXCR and lists one record per CDR3 protein. The sample includes roughly 200,000 distinct CDR3 sequences, roughly 96% of them seen just once. What was sequenced was CD4+ T cells from PBMCs. The gene calls are TRBV6-5 and TRBJ1-2; D ambiguous. This TCR came from a human donor in good health. CDR3 residues: CASSYLGYGYTF. The CDR3 DNA sequence: TGTGCCAGCAGTTACTTGGGCTATGGCTACACCTTC.